The 12 T cell receptor beta chains below were found in one sample sequenced in a study of T cell changes during pregnancy in multiple sclerosis. This table comes from immunoSEQ multiplex PCR, and its TCRdb copy is limited to in-frame clones, with some not included. The sample carries tens of thousands of clones, 90% to 95% recorded once. Sequenced here: peripheral blood, sampled before pregnancy. Receptors originate from a female donor with multiple sclerosis, enrolled in a pregnancy study.

On this clone: At one end, the junction sequence differs from germline, possibly due to a read error. This chain uses TRBV28 with TRBJ2-2, with 8 positions matching TRBD1. Germline loops: CDR1 MDHEN, CDR2 SYDVKM. CDR3 length: 19 residues. CDR3 nucleotide sequence: TGTGCCAGCAGTTCGGCTCGACAGGGGTTGGTTGCGAACGCCGGGGAGCTGTTTTTT. Translating it yields CASSSARQGLVANAGELFF.

The rearrangement joins TRBV19 to TRBJ2-3; 7 bases fit TRBD2. This CDR3 spans 15 amino acids. The trim removed 9 bases at V and 4 bases at J, leaving 13 bases unmatched. CDR1 is LNHDA and CDR2 is SQIVND in the germline V gene (reference sequence). CDR3 region: CASRTGGPVPDTQYF. Here the CDR3 DNA reads TGTGCCAGCCGAACGGGAGGCCCCGTTCCAGATACGCAGTATTTT.

The V call is TRBV30, the J call TRBJ2-5; the match to TRBD1 covers 7 bases. The germline V gene encodes CDR1 GTSNPN and CDR2 SVGIG (reference sequence). Trimming took 2 bases from V and 4 from J; bases not matched to a gene: 13. The CDR3 runs to 16 residues. CDR3 sequence reads: CAWSNDREGARETQYF. The DNA of the CDR3 is TGTGCCTGGAGTAATGACAGGGAAGGGGCGCGAGAGACCCAGTACTTC.

The gene calls are TRBV2 and TRBJ1-2; D unclear. The ends were cut back, 7 bases at V and 0 bases at J, with 18 bases in the middle. In germline, CDR1 is SNHLY, CDR2 FYNNEI. This CDR3 is built from 16 residues. The CDR3 DNA reads TGTGCCAGCACCCGAGGGTGGGAACAAACTAACTATGGCTACACCTTC. It codes for CASTRGWEQTNYGYTF.

The chain couples TRBV9 to TRBJ2-3, with 14 bases that match TRBD2. The ends lost 4 bases at V and 5 bases at J; junction bases unmatched: 6. This CDR3 is 16 amino acids long. The germline CDR1 and CDR2 sequences are SGDLS and YYNGEE. CDR3 region: CASSTGLAGAQDTQYF. The CDR3 DNA follows: TGTGCCAGCAGCACGGGACTAGCGGGAGCTCAAGATACGCAGTATTTT.

The chain joins TRBV25-1 to TRBJ1-1; TRBD1 aligns across 9 bases. CDR3 length: 15 residues. V shed 5 bases and J 1 base; nucleotides not matched to a gene: 5. CDR1 and CDR2 (germline): MGHDK, SYGVNS. The CDR3 coding sequence is TGTGCCAGCAGTACTACGGGACAGGGGAACACTGAAGCTTTCTTT. Its protein is CASSTTGQGNTEAFF. The full variable domain, with the rest looked up from reference TRBV25-1 and TRBJ1-1, is EADIYQTPRYLVIGTGKKITLECSQTMGHDKMYWYQQDPGMELHLIHYSYGVNSTEKGDLSSESTVSRIRTEHFPLTLESARPSHTSQYLCASSTTGQGNTEAFFGQGTRLTVV.

This chain links TRBV19 with TRBJ2-7; 7 bases match TRBD2. The CDR3 runs 14 residues. J lost 3 bases, V lost 7 bases, and 9 bases had no gene match. Per germline, CDR1 LNHDA and CDR2 SQIVND (reference sequence). CDR3 sequence (DNA): TGTGCCAGTAACACAGCGGGATCTCACTACGAGCAGTACTTC. Translated, it gives CASNTAGSHYEQYF.

The V gene is TRBV5-4, the J gene TRBJ2-1; 13 nucleotides line up with TRBD2. The V gene end was trimmed by 4 bases and the J gene end by 8 bases; junction bases not matched to a gene: 12. Germline CDR1 reads SGHNT; CDR2 reads YYREEE (reference sequence). The CDR3 spans 17 residues. CDR3 coding DNA: TGTGCCAGCAGCGCAGGACTAGCGGGAGTCAGTGTACATGAGCAGTTCTTC. This sequence encodes CASSAGLAGVSVHEQFF.

The rearrangement joins TRBV9 to TRBJ2-3; 8 nucleotides line up with TRBD2. With 1 base clipped from V and 5 bases from J, the junction kept 6 bases outside the gene matches. CDR3 size: 15 residues. Germline CDR1 SGDLS, CDR2 YYNGEE. This CDR3 reads CASSVRSGSRDTQYF. The CDR3 nucleotides are TGTGCCAGCAGCGTAAGGAGCGGGAGCCGAGATACGCAGTATTTT.

CDR3 loop: CASSQVLVGQGVPDQPQHF. As DNA, the CDR3 is TGTGCCAGCAGCCAAGTTCTAGTGGGACAGGGGGTCCCAGATCAGCCCCAGCATTTT. J is TRBJ1-5 and V is TRBV4-2, with 11 nucleotides matching TRBD1. This CDR3 spans 19 amino acids. With V trimmed by 1 base and J by 5 bases, 13 bases remained unmatched. The germline V gene encodes CDR1 LGHNA and CDR2 YNFKEQ.

V usage is TRBV5-1 and J usage is TRBJ2-7, with a possible D match to TRBD2 (5 bases). CDR3 length equals 14 residues. Germline V CDR1 and CDR2: SGHRS, YFSETQ. V was shortened by 5 bases and J by 3 bases, with 15 bases between the two germline ends. The CDR3 DNA is TGCGCCAGCAGTTTAAAAGGAGGTAGCTACGAGCAGTACTTC. This translates into CASSLKGGSYEQYF.

The J gene is TRBJ2-1, the V gene TRBV5-1; D unresolved. Germline V CDR1 and CDR2: SGHRS, YFSETQ. This CDR3 spans 14 amino acids. Trimming pared 0 bases from V and 1 base from J, leaving 5 bases between. Written as DNA, the CDR3 is TGCGCCAGCAGCTTGGCCGGGTCCTACAATGAGCAGTTCTTC. Its translation is CASSLAGSYNEQFF.